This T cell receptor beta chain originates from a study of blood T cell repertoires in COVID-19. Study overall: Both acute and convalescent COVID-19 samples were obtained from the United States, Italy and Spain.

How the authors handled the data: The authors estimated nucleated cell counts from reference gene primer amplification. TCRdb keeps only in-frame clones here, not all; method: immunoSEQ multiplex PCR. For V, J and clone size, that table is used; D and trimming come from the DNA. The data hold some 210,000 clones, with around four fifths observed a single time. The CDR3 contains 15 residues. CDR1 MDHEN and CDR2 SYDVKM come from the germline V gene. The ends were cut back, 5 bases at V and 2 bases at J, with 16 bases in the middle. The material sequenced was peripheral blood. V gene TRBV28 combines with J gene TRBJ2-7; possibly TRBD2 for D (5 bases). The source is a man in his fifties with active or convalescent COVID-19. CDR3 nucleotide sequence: TGTGCCAGCAGTCACACATCGGTCGGGGCCTACGAGCAGTACTTC. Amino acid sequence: CASSHTSVGAYEQYF.